This T cell receptor beta chain was obtained from a study of blood T cell repertoires in COVID-19. For the study at large: COVID-19 samples from acute and convalescent phases originated in the United States, Italy and Spain. The cDNA or gDNA used as material had been derived from T cells, B-cell-depleted T cells, or PBMCs.

Trimming took 1 base from V and 4 from J; bases not matched to a gene: 7. The CDR3 extends over 17 amino acids. Germline values: CDR1 SGHRS, CDR2 YFSETQ. Per the study methods: Reference gene primers were amplified, and this amplification served to estimate nucleated cell counts. The method was immunoSEQ multiplex PCR; TCRdb's version includes in-frame clones alone and lacks a portion of them. That table supplies the V and J calls and clone size; D and trimming were determined from the DNA. The sample records approximately 220,000 clones, 89% being singletons. This TCR derives from a woman under 40 with acute COVID-19. The V and J genes are TRBV5-1 and TRBJ2-2; 10 positions agree with TRBD2. Specimen: PBMCs or T cells enriched from blood (not recorded which). The CDR3 DNA reads as TGCGCCAGCAGCTTGAGCCTAGCGGGGGTCCGCACCGGGGAGCTGTTTTTT. Its protein is CASSLSLAGVRTGELFF.